This T cell receptor (beta chain) was documented in a study of CD8+CD57+ T cells in acquired aplastic anemia. Study information: DNA from sorted CD4+ and CD8+ cells averaged about 3.2 ug. General study points: Shared by patients and controls, some 29 CD8+ CDR3s were abundant in patients. The CD8+ Simpson's diversity of patients and controls was not significantly different.

V was shortened by 4 bases and J by 2 bases, with 9 bases between the two germline ends. The germline V gene has CDR1 ENHRY and CDR2 SYGVKD. This CDR3 is 13 amino acids long. As to this clonotype: Its antigen is unidentified.

The template for TCR beta VDJ and CDR3 sequence profiling was genomic DNA. Each CDR3 protein is one row after TCRdb ran MiXCR on the reads. This sample has 250,000 to 300,000 distinct CDR3 sequences, with about 56% found just once. The J gene is TRBJ2-7, the V gene TRBV10-3; D is uncertain. This receptor was obtained from a human donor with severe aplastic anemia or a healthy control (not recorded which). Sequencing was done on a sample of sorted CD4+, CD8+, or CD8+CD57+ T cells (not recorded which) from PBMCs. In DNA, the CDR3 is TGTGCCATCAGTGGGAGTAGCCCCTACGAGCAGTACTTC. Translated: CAISGSSPYEQYF.